A selection of T cell receptor beta chains follows, all from one sample in a study of T cells after yellow fever vaccination. From the 5' RACE reads, TCRdb called clonotypes with MiXCR, one entry per CDR3 protein. The sample records some 350,000 distinct CDR3 sequences, approximately 5.7% being singletons. The sample consisted of PBMCs, taken 5 days after the yellow fever booster vaccination. Receptors were obtained from a man aged 25-40 years who received the YFV17D yellow fever vaccine. CDR3s include the opening cysteine and the closing phenylalanine or tryptophan. D genes are given only for firm matches. Clone size appears in some rows only: once, few, many, or a class for an expanded clone.

-	-	TRBJ2-5	TRBV3-1	TGTGCCAGCAGCCAATACGGGCTACAAGAGACCCAGTACTTC	CASSQYGLQETQYF
-	many	TRBJ2-3	TRBV15	TGTGCCACCAGCAGCCTGAGGGGGGCGATCACAGATACGCAGTATTTT	CATSSLRGAITDTQYF
TRBD1	few	TRBJ2-3	TRBV20-1	TGCAGCTACAGGGGGATCACAGATACGCAGTATTTT	CSYRGITDTQYF
TRBD2	-	TRBJ2-3	TRBV29-1	TGCAGCGTTTCGTTAGCGGGAGGGAACACAGATACGCAGTATTTT	CSVSLAGGNTDTQYF
-	-	TRBJ2-1	TRBV4-3	TGCGCCAGCAGCCAAAGATTGTGGGTTGGGGCGAATGAGCAGTTCTTC	CASSQRLWVGANEQFF
TRBD2	few	TRBJ2-7	TRBV19	TGTGCCAGTAGTAACGGACTAGCGGGGAACTACGAGCAGTACTTC	CASSNGLAGNYEQYF
-	many	TRBJ2-2	TRBV11-3	TGTGCCTCAACCCCGGGGGCCTACACCGGGGAGCTGTTTTTT	CASTPGAYTGELFF
TRBD1	few	TRBJ1-1	TRBV5-1	TGCGCCAGCAGCTGGGACAGGGTGGGGGCTGAAGCTTTCTTT	CASSWDRVGAEAFF
-	-	TRBJ2-3	TRBV5-1	TGCGCCAGCAGATCTGCAGGGAGTCGCACAGATACGCAGTATTTT	CASRSAGSRTDTQYF
-	-	TRBJ1-5	TRBV29-1	TGCAGCGTTGAAGTCGACGTTTCCAATCAGCCCCAGCATTTT	CSVEVDVSNQPQHF
TRBD1	few	TRBJ1-1	TRBV19	TGTGCCAGTCGGGGGGGGCCGGGACAGCACACTGAAGCTTTCTTT	CASRGGPGQHTEAFF
TRBD2	many	TRBJ2-4	TRBV20-1	TGCAGTGCTAGGGCCGGGACTAGCGGGAGGCGGGGAAACATTCAGTACTTC	CSARAGTSGRRGNIQYF
-	few	TRBJ2-7	TRBV29-1	TGCAGCGTCACCTCGGGATATCGCGAGCAGTACTTC	CSVTSGYREQYF
TRBD2	few	TRBJ2-1	TRBV19	TGTGCCAGTAGTACCCACCCTTGGCTAGCGGGCGTCTACAATGAGCAGTTCTTC	CASSTHPWLAGVYNEQFF
-	-	TRBJ2-7	TRBV28	TGTGCCAGCAGTTCCCCGGCCAGCGACCCCTACGAGCAGTACTTC	CASSSPASDPYEQYF
-	many	TRBJ2-1	TRBV12-3/TRBV12-4	TGTGCCAGCAGTTTAGGGGGTCAAGGGCAGTTCTTC	CASSLGGQGQFF
-	few	TRBJ2-2	TRBV7-2	TGTGCCAGCAGCTTAACGACAGTTTTCACCGGGGAGCTGTTTTTT	CASSLTTVFTGELFF
-	few	TRBJ1-2	TRBV29-1	TGCAGCGCACAGGGCCCCTATGGCTACACCTTC	CSAQGPYGYTF
-	-	TRBJ2-1	TRBV18	TGTGCCAGCTCAGCCACCGGGACCAATGAGCAGTTCTTC	CASSATGTNEQFF
TRBD2	many	TRBJ2-1	TRBV12-3/TRBV12-4	TGTGCCAGCAGTAGACTAGCCAATGAGCAGTTCTTC	CASSRLANEQFF
-	many	TRBJ1-5	TRBV7-9	TGTGCCAGCAGCTTATCAGGTCCGGGGAACCAGCCCCAGCATTTT	CASSLSGPGNQPQHF
-	few	TRBJ2-1	TRBV20-1	TGCAGTGCTAGAGTCTTTGGTAAGGGGGAGGGCCATGAGCAGTTCTTC	CSARVFGKGEGHEQFF
TRBD1	many	TRBJ1-2	TRBV5-5	TGTGCCAGCAGCCCGACAGGGACATATGGCTACACCTTC	CASSPTGTYGYTF
-	many	TRBJ2-7	TRBV5-1	TGCGCCAGCAGCCCCAAAGAACACGAGCAGTACTTC	CASSPKEHEQYF
TRBD2	-	TRBJ2-1	TRBV7-2	TGTGCCAGCAGCATACTTCTAGCGGGCTCCTACAATGAGCAGTTCTTC	CASSILLAGSYNEQFF
TRBD2	-	TRBJ2-5	TRBV7-9	TGTGCCAGCAGCTCACCTCGGGCGGGAGGTGGGGAGACCCAGTACTTC	CASSSPRAGGGETQYF
-	many	TRBJ2-3	TRBV6-5	TGTGCCAGCAGTTACGTGGAAACAGATACGCAGTATTTT	CASSYVETDTQYF
TRBD1	few	TRBJ2-7	TRBV7-2	TGTGCCAGCAGCGCCAGGGACAGAACCTACGAGCAGTACTTC	CASSARDRTYEQYF
-	few	TRBJ2-5	TRBV19	TGTGCCAGTAGTAGGGCTCGTACCTGGCCCCAAGAGACCCAGTACTTC	CASSRARTWPQETQYF
-	many	TRBJ2-7	TRBV29-1	TGCAGCGTTGAAGATCCTAGGTGGCGCGAGCAGTACTTC	CSVEDPRWREQYF
-	many	TRBJ2-5	TRBV6-5	TGTGCCAGCAGTTATGGGGGGATGAAGGAGACCCAGTACTTC	CASSYGGMKETQYF
-	-	TRBJ2-3	TRBV20-1	TGCAGTGCTAGGGGGGTGTCGGGAGATACGCAGTATTTT	CSARGVSGDTQYF
TRBD2	few	TRBJ2-1	TRBV7-6	TGTGCCAGCAGACTCACTAGCGGAGCCCCCTACAATGAGCAGTTCTTC	CASRLTSGAPYNEQFF
TRBD1	many	TRBJ1-4	TRBV7-2	TGTGCCAGCAGCTTAGGGGGACAGGGGGAAAAACTGTTTTTT	CASSLGGQGEKLFF
-	many	TRBJ2-3	TRBV20-1	TGCAGTGCTAGTCGGGGCGGGATAGGCGCAGATACGCAGTATTTT	CSASRGGIGADTQYF
-	few	TRBJ1-5	TRBV7-8	TGTGCCAGCAGCCGAGGACGGAAGAATCAGCCCCAGCATTTT	CASSRGRKNQPQHF
TRBD1	many	TRBJ2-5	TRBV10-3	TGTGCCATCAGTGTTGGACAGGGAGACCAAGAGACCCAGTACTTC	CAISVGQGDQETQYF